This TCR beta chain was sequenced in a study of cytomegalovirus exposure and HLA in healthy donors. Points from the study as a whole: In a later analysis, several top co-occurrence clusters appeared linked to parvovirus B19, influenza, CMV and Epstein-Barr virus.

Nominally healthy donors provided the samples, though records likely missed some immune exposures. A multiplex PCR was run with 60 Vbeta primers and 13 Jbeta primers. The protocol was immunoSEQ multiplex PCR, while the TCRdb copy is restricted to in-frame clones and leaves out a portion. The repertoire holds approximately 170,000 clones, with around 82% as singletons. Comments on this clone: Its antigen remains unidentified.

Germline-derived CDR1 and CDR2 are MRHNA and SNTAGT. The CDR3 loop spans 15 amino acids. J was trimmed by 2 bases and V by 6 bases; bases with no gene match: 10. This rearrangement joins TRBV6-4 to TRBJ2-7; 7 positions match TRBD2. The sample was PBMCs. The clonotype was recovered from a male donor in good health and CMV-seronegative. The CDR3 region has the DNA TGTGCCAGCAGCACCTGGGGGGGATCTACCTACGAGCAGTACTTC. Amino acids: CASSTWGGSTYEQYF.